The entry below gives a single T cell receptor beta chain sequence along with its context. Only in-frame clones appear in the TCRdb table, and some are missing; sequencing was by immunoSEQ multiplex PCR. The repertoire holds fewer than 200,000 clones, with roughly 79% as singletons. The V and J ends lost 1 base and 9 bases respectively, with 10 bases between them. The CDR3 is 13 amino acids. Germline values: CDR1 MGHRA, CDR2 YSYEKL. This sample was taken from a study of blood T cell repertoires in COVID-19. Overall study: COVID-19 samples, acute and convalescent, were from the United States, Italy and Spain. PBMCs, B-cell-depleted T cells, or T cells were the source of the cDNA or gDNA that made up the material.

The clonotype originates from a woman older than 75 with COVID-19, enrolled during active disease. V usage is TRBV4-1 and J usage is TRBJ2-1; maybe TRBD2 (6 bases). Sequenced input: peripheral blood. Here the CDR3 reads CASSQGTNLEQFF. In DNA form, the CDR3 reads TGCGCCAGCAGCCAAGGGACTAATCTTGAGCAGTTCTTC.